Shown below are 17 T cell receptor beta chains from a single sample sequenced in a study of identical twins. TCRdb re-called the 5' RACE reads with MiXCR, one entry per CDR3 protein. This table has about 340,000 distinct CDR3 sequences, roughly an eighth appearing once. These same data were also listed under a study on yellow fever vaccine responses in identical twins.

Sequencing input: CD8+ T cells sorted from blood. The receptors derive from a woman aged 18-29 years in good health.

Here the CDR3 DNA reads TGTGCCAGCAGCCAAGATAAAGAGGAGAGGGAGACAGATACGCAGTATTTT. Residues: CASSQDKEERETDTQYF. The rearrangement links TRBV3-1 to TRBJ2-3; tentatively, D is TRBD2 (5 bases). The germline CDR1 and CDR2 sequences are LGHDT and YNNKEL (reference sequence). The length of the CDR3 is 17 residues. V was cut by 0 bases and J by 3 bases, with 16 bases left in between.

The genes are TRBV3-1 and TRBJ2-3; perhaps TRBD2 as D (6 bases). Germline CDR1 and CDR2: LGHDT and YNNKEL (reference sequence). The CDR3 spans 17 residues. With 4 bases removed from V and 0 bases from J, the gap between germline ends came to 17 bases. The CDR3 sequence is CASSPDTREISTDTQYF. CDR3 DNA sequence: TGTGCCAGCAGCCCCGACACCCGGGAGATTAGCACAGATACGCAGTATTTT.

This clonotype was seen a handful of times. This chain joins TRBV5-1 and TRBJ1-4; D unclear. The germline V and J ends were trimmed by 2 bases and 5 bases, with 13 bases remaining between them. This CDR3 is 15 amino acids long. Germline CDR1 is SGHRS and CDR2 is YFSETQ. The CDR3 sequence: CASSFYSSSNEKLFF. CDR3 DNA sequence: TGCGCCAGCAGCTTTTACAGCAGTTCGAATGAAAAACTGTTTTTT.

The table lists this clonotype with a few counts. CDR3 coding DNA: TGTGCCAGCAGGATACCGGGGGGCACTGAAGCTTTCTTT. Translating gives CASRIPGGTEAFF. This chain joins TRBV27 and TRBJ1-1; D possibly corresponds to TRBD1 (5 bases). The V end lost 6 bases, the J end lost 4 bases, and 12 bases lay between the germline ends. Germline-derived CDR1 and CDR2 are MNHEY and SMNVEV (reference sequence). CDR3 length equals 13 residues.

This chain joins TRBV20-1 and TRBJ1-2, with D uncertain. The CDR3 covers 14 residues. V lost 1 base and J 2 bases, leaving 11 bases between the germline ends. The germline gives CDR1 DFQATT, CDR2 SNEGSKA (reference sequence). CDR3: CSARGRITNYGYTF. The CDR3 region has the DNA TGCAGTGCTAGAGGGAGAATAACCAACTATGGCTACACCTTC.

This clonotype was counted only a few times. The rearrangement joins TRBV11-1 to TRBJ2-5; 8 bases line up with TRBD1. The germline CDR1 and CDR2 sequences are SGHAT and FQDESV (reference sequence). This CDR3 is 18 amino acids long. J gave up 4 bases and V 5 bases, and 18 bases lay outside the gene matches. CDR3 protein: CASSRTTGQGELGETQYF. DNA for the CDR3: TGTGCCAGCAGCAGAACAACCGGACAGGGCGAATTGGGAGAGACCCAGTACTTC.

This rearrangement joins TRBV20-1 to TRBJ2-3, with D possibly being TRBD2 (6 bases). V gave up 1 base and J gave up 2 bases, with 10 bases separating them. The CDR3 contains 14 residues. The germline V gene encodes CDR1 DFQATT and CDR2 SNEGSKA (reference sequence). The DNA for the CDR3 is TGCAGTGCTAGAGCCAGGGACTTCACAGATACGCAGTATTTT. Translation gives CSARARDFTDTQYF.

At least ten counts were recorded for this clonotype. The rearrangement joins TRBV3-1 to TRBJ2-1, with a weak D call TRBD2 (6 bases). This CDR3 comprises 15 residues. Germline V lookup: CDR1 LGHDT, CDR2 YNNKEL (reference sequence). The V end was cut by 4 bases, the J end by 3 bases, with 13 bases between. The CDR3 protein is CASSPPGGGYNEQFF. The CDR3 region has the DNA TGTGCCAGCAGCCCCCCCGGGGGAGGCTACAATGAGCAGTTCTTC.

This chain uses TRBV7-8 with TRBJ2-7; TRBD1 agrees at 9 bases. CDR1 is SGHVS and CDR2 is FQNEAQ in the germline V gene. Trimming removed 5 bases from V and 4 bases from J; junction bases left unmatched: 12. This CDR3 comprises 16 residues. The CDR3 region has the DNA TGTGCCAGCAGCCCAAGGGGGGACAGGGAATGGTACGAGCAGTACGTC. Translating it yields CASSPRGDREWYEQYV.

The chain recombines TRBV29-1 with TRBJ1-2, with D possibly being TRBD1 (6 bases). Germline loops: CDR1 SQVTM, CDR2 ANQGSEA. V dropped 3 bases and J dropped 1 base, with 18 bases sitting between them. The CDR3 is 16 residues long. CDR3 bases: TGCAGCGTTGAGAACAGGGCGATAGATCTTAACTATGGCTACACCTTC. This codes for CSVENRAIDLNYGYTF.

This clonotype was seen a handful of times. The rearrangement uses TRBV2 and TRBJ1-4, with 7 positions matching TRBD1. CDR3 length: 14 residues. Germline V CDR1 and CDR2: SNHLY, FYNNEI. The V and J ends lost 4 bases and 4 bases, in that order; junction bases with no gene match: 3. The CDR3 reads CASSGTGLNEKLFF. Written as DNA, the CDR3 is TGTGCCAGCAGTGGGACAGGCCTTAATGAAAAACTGTTTTTT.

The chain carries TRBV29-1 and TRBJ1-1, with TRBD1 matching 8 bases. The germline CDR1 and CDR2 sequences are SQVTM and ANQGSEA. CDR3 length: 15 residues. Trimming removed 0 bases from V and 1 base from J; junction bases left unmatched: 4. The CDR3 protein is CSVEDRGLTNTEAFF. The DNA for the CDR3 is TGCAGCGTTGAAGACAGGGGGCTTACGAACACTGAAGCTTTCTTT.

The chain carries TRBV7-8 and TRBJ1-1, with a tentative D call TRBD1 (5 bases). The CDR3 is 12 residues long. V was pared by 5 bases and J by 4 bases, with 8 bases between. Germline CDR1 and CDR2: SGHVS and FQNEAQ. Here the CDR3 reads CASSHGGTEAFF. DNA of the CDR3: TGTGCCAGCAGCCACGGGGGCACTGAAGCTTTCTTT.

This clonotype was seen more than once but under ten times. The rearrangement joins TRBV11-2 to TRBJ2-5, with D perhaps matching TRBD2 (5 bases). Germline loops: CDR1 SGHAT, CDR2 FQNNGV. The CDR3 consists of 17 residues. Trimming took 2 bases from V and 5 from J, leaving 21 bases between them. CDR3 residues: CASSLNKVADSGETQYF. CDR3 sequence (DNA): TGTGCCAGCAGCTTAAACAAGGTTGCGGACTCTGGGGAGACCCAGTACTTC.

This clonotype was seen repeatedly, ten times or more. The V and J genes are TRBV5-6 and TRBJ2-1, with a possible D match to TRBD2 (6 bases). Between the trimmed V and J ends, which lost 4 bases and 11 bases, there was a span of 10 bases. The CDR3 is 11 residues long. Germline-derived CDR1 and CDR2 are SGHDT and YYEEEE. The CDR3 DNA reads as TGTGCCAGCAGCGCTGGACTAAAGCAGTTCTTC. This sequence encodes CASSAGLKQFF.

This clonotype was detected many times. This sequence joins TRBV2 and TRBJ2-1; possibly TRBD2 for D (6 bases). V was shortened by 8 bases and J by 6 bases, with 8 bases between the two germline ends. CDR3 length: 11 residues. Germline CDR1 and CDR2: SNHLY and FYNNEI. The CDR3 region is CASPTSNEQFF. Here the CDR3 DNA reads TGTGCCAGCCCGACTAGCAATGAGCAGTTCTTC.

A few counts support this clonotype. The CDR3 spells CASCFDFQTGELFF. As DNA, the CDR3 is TGTGCCAGCTGTTTCGACTTTCAAACCGGGGAGCTGTTTTTT. The chain has TRBV6-5 and TRBJ2-2, with unresolved D. The V gene's germline CDR1 is MNHEY and CDR2 SVGAGI. The CDR3 covers 14 residues. Trimming stripped 8 bases from V and 5 bases from J, with 15 bases between.